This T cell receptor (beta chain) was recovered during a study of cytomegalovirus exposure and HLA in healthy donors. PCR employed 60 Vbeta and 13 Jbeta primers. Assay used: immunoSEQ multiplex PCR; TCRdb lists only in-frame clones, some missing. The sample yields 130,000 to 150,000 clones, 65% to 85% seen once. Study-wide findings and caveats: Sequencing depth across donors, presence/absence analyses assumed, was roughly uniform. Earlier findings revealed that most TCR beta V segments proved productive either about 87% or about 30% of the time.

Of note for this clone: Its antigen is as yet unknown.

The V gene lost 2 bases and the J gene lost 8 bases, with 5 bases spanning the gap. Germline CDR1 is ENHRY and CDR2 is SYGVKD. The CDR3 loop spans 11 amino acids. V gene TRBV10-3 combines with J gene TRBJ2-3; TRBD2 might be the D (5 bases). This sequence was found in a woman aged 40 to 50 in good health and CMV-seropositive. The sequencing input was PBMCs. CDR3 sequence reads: CAISEGGTQYF. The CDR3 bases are TGTGCCATCAGTGAGGGAGGTACGCAGTATTTT.